Shown below are 22 T cell receptor beta chains from a single sample sequenced in a study of post-analysis software for immune sequencing data. Points from the study as a whole: In patients, TRBV5-6, TRBV5-1 and TRBV20-1 belonged to 4 or 5 TRBV segments found more frequently than in controls.

No antigens are known for them. The authors incorporated unique molecular identifiers into the TCR beta cDNA libraries. TCRdb re-called the PCR reads with MiXCR, one entry per CDR3 protein. The top ten clones hold roughly 4.4% of a sample with 650,000 to 850,000 distinct CDR3 sequences, about 53% of them seen once. Material: blood. The receptors stem from a girl aged 5 to 17 with multiple sclerosis.

The rearrangement links TRBV29-1 to TRBJ2-5; 9 bases agree with TRBD1. In germline, CDR1 is SQVTM, CDR2 ANQGSEA. J was trimmed by 2 bases and V by 6 bases; bases with no gene match: 13. CDR3 length: 16 residues. The CDR3 protein is CSVAGGTGLRQETQYF. The DNA for the CDR3 is TGCAGCGTCGCAGGGGGGACAGGGTTGCGACAAGAGACCCAGTACTTC. Combining the CDR3 with reference TRBV29-1 and TRBJ2-5 gives the whole variable domain SAVISQKPSRDICQRGTSLTIQCQVDSQVTMMFWYRQQPGQSLTLIATANQGSEATYESGFVIDKFPISRPNLTFSTLTVSNMSPEDSSIYLCSVAGGTGLRQETQYFGPGTRLLVL.

This clonotype has a handful of counts. The rearrangement links TRBV7-2 to TRBJ1-2; no firm D call. This CDR3 is built from 13 residues. Germline V lookup: CDR1 SGHTA, CDR2 FQGNSA. Trimming removed 5 bases at V and 7 bases at J, with 14 bases between. In nucleotides, the CDR3 is TGTGCCAGCAGCCCTGGCCGGCCGGGTGGCTACACCTTC. The encoded protein is CASSPGRPGGYTF. The variable domain in full, with the rest retrieved from reference TRBV7-2 and TRBJ1-2, is GAGVSQSPSNKVTEKGKDVELRCDPISGHTALYWYRQSLGQGLEFLIYFQGNSAPDKSGLPSDRFSAERTGGSVSTLTIQRTQQEDSAVYLCASSPGRPGGYTFGSGTRLTVV.

This clonotype was seen a few times. The rearrangement uses TRBV3-1 and TRBJ2-7; D might be TRBD2 (6 bases). CDR3 size: 14 residues. Germline lookup yields CDR1 LGHDT and CDR2 YNNKEL (reference sequence). Between the trimmed V and J ends, which lost 5 bases and 6 bases, there was a span of 17 bases. The CDR3 reads CASSTPQAGIEQYF. The CDR3 nucleotides read TGTGCCAGCAGCACTCCTCAAGCGGGCATCGAGCAGTACTTC.

The sample holds a few counts of this clonotype. The genes are TRBV10-3 and TRBJ1-2, with D uncertain. CDR3 size: 12 residues. Germline CDR1 reads ENHRY; CDR2 reads SYGVKD. Trimming left V 4 bases short and J 4 bases short, with 7 bases between. The CDR3 DNA is TGTGCCATCAGTGGCGGCAGCTATGGCTACACCTTC. Translation: CAISGGSYGYTF.

The rearrangement joins TRBV29-1 to TRBJ2-7; D uncertain. This CDR3 comprises 15 residues. Trimming stripped 7 bases from V and 2 bases from J, with 21 bases between. Germline V CDR1 and CDR2: SQVTM, ANQGSEA. DNA of the CDR3: TGCAGCGCAACGACCCAAACCGCCCCCCCCTACGAGCAGTACTTC. The encoded protein is CSATTQTAPPYEQYF.

The V call is TRBV12-3 or TRBV12-4, the J call TRBJ2-1; 8 bases fit TRBD2. V lost 7 bases to trimming and J lost 7 bases; unmatched junction nucleotides: 12. This CDR3 comprises 15 residues. The CDR3 loop reads CASTSGRGGTNEQFF. CDR3 DNA sequence: TGTGCCAGCACCTCCGGGAGGGGCGGTACGAATGAGCAGTTCTTC.

This clonotype appeared a few times. This chain connects TRBV10-3 to TRBJ2-3; D not certain. The CDR3 consists of 12 residues. Germline V gives CDR1 ENHRY, CDR2 SYGVKD. Trimming took off 10 bases at V and 4 bases at J, with 12 bases between the two ends. The CDR3 reads CATAREPDTQYF. The DNA of the CDR3 is TGTGCCACCGCAAGGGAACCAGATACGCAGTATTTT.

Of note for this clonotype: One junction end does not reproduce the germline sequence, and a read error may be involved. V gene TRBV12-5 combines with J gene TRBJ1-1; D ambiguous. CDR1 and CDR2 (germline): LGHNT, FRNRAP. The CDR3 length is 14 residues. The chain's CDR3 is CASGPFLQPNEVFF. CDR3 nucleotides: TGTGCTAGTGGCCCATTTTTACAACCGAACGAAGTTTTCTTT.

The gene calls are TRBV7-6 and TRBJ2-5; D gene uncertain. This CDR3 is built from 13 residues. Trimming shortened V by 1 base and J by 7 bases, and 10 bases separated the two germline ends. The germline CDR1 and CDR2 sequences are SGHVS and FNYEAQ. CDR3 protein: CASSLDRSGTQYF. The CDR3 region has the DNA TGTGCCAGCAGCTTAGATCGGTCTGGGACCCAGTACTTC.

As regards this clonotype: Sequence at one end of the junction differs from germline and may be a read error. The chain couples TRBV6-9 to TRBJ2-7; D might be TRBD1 (6 bases). CDR3 length equals 16 residues. The germline V gene encodes CDR1 MNHGY and CDR2 SVAAGI. CDR3: CAGRPRGKRTTYEQYF. The CDR3 nucleotides are TGTGCCGGCAGGCCGAGGGGGAAACGAACAACCTACGAGCAGTACTTC.

This clonotype was picked up a small number of times. The chain uses TRBV4-2 and TRBJ2-7, with TRBD1 matching 7 bases. The J segment lost 3 bases and the V segment lost 0 bases, leaving 5 bases of the junction unmatched. The CDR3 spans 15 residues. CDR1 LGHNA and CDR2 YNFKEQ come from the germline V gene. The CDR3 spells CASSQDDGQVYEQYF. CDR3 nucleotides: TGTGCCAGCAGCCAAGATGACGGACAGGTCTACGAGCAGTACTTC.

The chain couples TRBV12-3 or TRBV12-4 to TRBJ2-1; tentative D call: TRBD1 (6 bases). The CDR3 loop spans 16 amino acids. The V and J ends lost 5 bases and 6 bases respectively, with 20 bases between them. CDR3 in amino acids: CASSPTRTAVVNEQFF. In DNA form, the CDR3 reads TGTGCCAGCAGTCCCACCCGGACAGCTGTGGTCAATGAGCAGTTCTTC.

This chain connects TRBV4-2 to TRBJ2-1; 10 bases line up with TRBD2. Germline trimming cut 3 bases from V and 4 bases from J; bases unmatched to any gene: 6. CDR3 length: 16 amino acids. Germline-derived CDR1 and CDR2 are LGHNA and YNFKEQ. CDR3 sequence (DNA): TGTGCCAGCAGCCAGGACACTAGCGGGATTTACAATGAGCAGTTCTTC. This codes for CASSQDTSGIYNEQFF.

This chain connects TRBV29-1 to TRBJ1-1, with TRBD1 matching over 8 bases. Trimming at V came to 4 bases and at J to 8 bases, leaving 3 bases not matched to a gene. The CDR3 consists of 11 residues. Germline V gives CDR1 SQVTM, CDR2 ANQGSEA. CDR3 nucleotides: TGCAGCGTTGCCGGACAGGGAGAAGCTTTCTTT. Protein: CSVAGQGEAFF. The variable domain in full, with the rest retrieved from reference TRBV29-1 and TRBJ1-1, is SAVISQKPSRDICQRGTSLTIQCQVDSQVTMMFWYRQQPGQSLTLIATANQGSEATYESGFVIDKFPISRPNLTFSTLTVSNMSPEDSSIYLCSVAGQGEAFFGQGTRLTVV.

This chain joins TRBV6-1 and TRBJ1-2, with TRBD1 matching over 7 bases. CDR1 is MNHNS and CDR2 is SASEGT in the germline V gene. V shed 2 bases and J 4 bases; nucleotides not matched to a gene: 7. This CDR3 contains 15 residues. The CDR3 loop reads CASSEPGQRGYGYTF. Written as DNA, the CDR3 is TGTGCCAGCAGTGAACCGGGACAGAGGGGCTATGGCTACACCTTC.

In this sample, this clonotype turned up a few times. This rearrangement joins TRBV2 to TRBJ2-5; maybe TRBD1 (6 bases). V was shortened by 8 bases and J by 4 bases, with 14 bases between the two germline ends. This CDR3 has 13 amino acids. From germline, CDR1 is SNHLY and CDR2 FYNNEI. The CDR3 nucleotides read TGTGCCAGCTCACAGGGAGTCGCAGAGACCCAGTACTTC. Translating it yields CASSQGVAETQYF.

This clonotype has only a few counts. The CDR3 DNA follows: TGCGCCAGCAGCTTGGAAGGGGGGATCACTGAAGCTTTCTTT. Its translation: CASSLEGGITEAFF. This chain joins TRBV5-1 and TRBJ1-1; possible D gene TRBD1, 6 bases. V was pared by 0 bases and J by 4 bases, with 10 bases between. The germline V gene has CDR1 SGHRS and CDR2 YFSETQ. The CDR3 runs to 14 residues.

The V call is TRBV6-5, the J call TRBJ2-1, with TRBD2 identical over 8 bases. Germline values: CDR1 MNHEY, CDR2 SVGAGI. V gave up 10 bases and J gave up 7 bases; unmatched junction bases: 9. The CDR3 covers 13 residues. The CDR3 nucleotides are TGTGCCACAAGACGGGGGGGTGAAAATGAGCAGTTCTTC. The encoded protein is CATRRGGENEQFF.

This clonotype has only a few counts. The V call is TRBV7-6, the J call TRBJ1-4; D is unresolved. The V and J ends lost 3 bases and 5 bases respectively, with 22 bases between them. Germline V CDR1 and CDR2: SGHVS, FNYEAQ. The CDR3 totals 18 residues. The CDR3 DNA sequence: TGTGCCAGCAGCTTGGGTATAGGCGCCTACCGAGGGAATGAAAAACTGTTTTTT. It codes for CASSLGIGAYRGNEKLFF.

This chain joins TRBV20-1 and TRBJ2-1; D not certain. The CDR3 is 16 amino acids. Germline CDR1 DFQATT, CDR2 SNEGSKA (reference sequence). The V end lost 1 base, the J end lost 1 base, and 14 bases lay between the germline ends. The CDR3: CSARVLLAESYNEQFF. The CDR3 DNA reads as TGCAGTGCTAGAGTTCTCTTGGCGGAGTCCTACAATGAGCAGTTCTTC.

This clonotype was seen only a few times. The chain is built from TRBV6-5 and TRBJ1-2, with TRBD1 matching over 8 bases. Trimming took 3 bases from V and 2 from J; bases not matched to a gene: 5. The CDR3 contains 15 residues. Germline V gives CDR1 MNHEY, CDR2 SVGAGI. CDR3: CASSYGTGSNYGYTF. In DNA, the CDR3 is TGTGCCAGCAGTTATGGGACAGGATCAAACTATGGCTACACCTTC.

The V and J genes are TRBV20-1 and TRBJ2-5; D might be TRBD2 (6 bases). Trimming stripped 5 bases from V and 4 bases from J, with 14 bases between. Germline lookup yields CDR1 DFQATT and CDR2 SNEGSKA (reference sequence). This CDR3 comprises 13 residues. The DNA of the CDR3 is TGCAGTGCTTCCCGACTAGTTATAGAGACCCAGTACTTC. Amino acid sequence: CSASRLVIETQYF.